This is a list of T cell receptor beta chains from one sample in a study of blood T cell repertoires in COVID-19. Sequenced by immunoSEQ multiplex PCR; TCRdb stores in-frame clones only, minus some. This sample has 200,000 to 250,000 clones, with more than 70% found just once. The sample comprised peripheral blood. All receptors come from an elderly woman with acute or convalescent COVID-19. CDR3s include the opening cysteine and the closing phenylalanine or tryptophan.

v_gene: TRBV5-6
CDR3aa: CASSLFAGQGKTDTQYF

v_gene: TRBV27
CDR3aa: CASSRKGGHGYTF

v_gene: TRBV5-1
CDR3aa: CASSSELGNTEAFF

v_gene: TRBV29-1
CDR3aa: CSVGTGPYYEQYF

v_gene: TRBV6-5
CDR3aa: CASSYSGGNTEAFF

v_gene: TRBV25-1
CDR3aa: CASSDSRFRGLVEKLFF

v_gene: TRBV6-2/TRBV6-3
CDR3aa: CASSRSQGYEQYF

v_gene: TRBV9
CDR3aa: CASSVGRDRGSGNTIYF

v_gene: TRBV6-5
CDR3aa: CASSTDQGGNTEAFF

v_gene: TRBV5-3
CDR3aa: CARSLFLQGHEQYF

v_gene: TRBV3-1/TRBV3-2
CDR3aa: CASSFGTRYEQYF

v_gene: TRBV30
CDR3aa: CAWSQTLFNQPQHF

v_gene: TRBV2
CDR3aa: CASARVVGGEQYF

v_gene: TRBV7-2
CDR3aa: CASSPQTGSRLISYEQYF

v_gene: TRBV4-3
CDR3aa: CASSQGPSEGAGYGYTF

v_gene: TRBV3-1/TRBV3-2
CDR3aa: CASSQLNPGGEAFF

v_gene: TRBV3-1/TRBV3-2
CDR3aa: CASSQAGYGYTF

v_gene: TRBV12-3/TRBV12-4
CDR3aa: CASSDRRSPLHF

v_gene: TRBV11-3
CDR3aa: CASSLEGTGRETQYF

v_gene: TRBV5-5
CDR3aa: CASSLARGVYEQYF

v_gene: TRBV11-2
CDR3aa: CASSLGLYGYTF

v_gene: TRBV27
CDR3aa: CASSLSLDSIYGYTF

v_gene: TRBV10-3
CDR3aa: CAISESRQGAYNEQFF

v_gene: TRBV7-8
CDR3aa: CASSADRNTEAFF

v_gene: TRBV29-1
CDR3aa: CSTWTGPTLGGYTF

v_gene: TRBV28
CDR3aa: CASRGRGQGDNQPQHF

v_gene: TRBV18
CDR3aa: CASSPPGGISGNTIYF

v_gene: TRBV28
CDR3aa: CASSSSGTGAHEQYF

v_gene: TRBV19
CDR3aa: CASSRGLAGGTGELFF

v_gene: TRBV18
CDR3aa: CASSRQGMSNQPQHF

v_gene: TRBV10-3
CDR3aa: CAIRPSGGPHEQFF

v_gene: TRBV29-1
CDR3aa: CSVQPGETQYF

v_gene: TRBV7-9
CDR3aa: CASSLESLYGYTF

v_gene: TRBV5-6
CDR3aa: CASSFGQGIFYGYTF

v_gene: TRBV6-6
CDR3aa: CASSLDRGVAEAFF

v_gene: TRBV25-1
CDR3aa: CASSGGTARNEKLFF

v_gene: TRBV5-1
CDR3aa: CASSLAGPSRGEQYF

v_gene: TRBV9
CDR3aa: CASSVESGRDTIYF

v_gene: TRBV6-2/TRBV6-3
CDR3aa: CASSDTWRGTTEAFF

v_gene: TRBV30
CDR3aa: CACRSSYNSPLHF

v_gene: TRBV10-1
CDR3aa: CASSDGERGSTDTQYF

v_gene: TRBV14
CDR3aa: CASSQDWRDGYTF

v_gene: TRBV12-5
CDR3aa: CASGLVSQGSYGYTF